This T cell receptor beta chain was obtained from a study of T cell repertoires in aging, cancer and after chemotherapy (dated 2019 in TCRdb). Turning to the overall study: Six donor age groups were covered, ranging from 30 or younger up to 70 or older, and each group contained at least three individuals. Control TCR repertoires from healthy donors were recorded over several months to years, and clear clonal overlap was observed across re-sampling. The complete dataset included around 9 million TCR reads. The study profiled peripheral blood TCR beta repertoires from healthy donors and cancer patients to examine immunoaging and T cell reconstitution after chemotherapy. Alongside about 97 healthy donors serving as a reference group, the cohort included 200 to 250 cancer patients, of whom more than 90 had hematological cancers and 110 to 140 had solid cancers.

Comments on this clonotype: The specificity of this receptor is unknown. One end of the junction is discordant with germline, which a read error may explain.

What the research found in general, with its limitations: Declining TCR diversity with age in healthy donors was mainly explained by loss of richness; in cancer patients, loss of evenness also contributed. According to the authors, the repertoire data do not allow conclusions to be drawn about immunological memory after chemotherapy. In both cancer cohorts, the median generation probability rose over the chemotherapy interval, which suggests that the repertoire was reconstituted through rebound thymic output. Significantly lower blood TCR diversity and higher clonality were observed in untreated patients with hematological or solid cancers than in age-matched healthy donors.

From the cysteine up to the phenylalanine, the CDR3 has a length of 15 residues. The retained sequence is limited to the CDR3, 45 bases, with the frame set at the first base. Rearranged TRB sequences spanning V, D and J segments were amplified by multiplex touch-down PCR using a mixed TRB-A/B primer pool. Illumina adapters and sample indices were added to the amplicons in two consecutive PCR reactions performed with Phusion HS II polymerase. Amplicons were gel-purified using the NucleoSpin Gel and PCR Clean-up kit and were subsequently checked with Qubit and an Agilent 2100 Bioanalyzer. Libraries were sequenced on an Illumina MiSeq using 600-cycle, single-indexed, paired-end runs. In the source study's methods: MiXCR versions 2.12 and 3.0.5 were used to process the TRB sequences. Each unique CDR3 nucleotide sequence was treated as one clone, and only productive sequences with two or more reads were kept. The repertoire metrics were Shannon diversity, evenness, clonality (calculated as one minus evenness), and diversity profiles parameterized by alpha from 0 to 5. The IGoR algorithm was used to calculate generation probabilities for clones in the paired samples taken before and after chemotherapy. TCRdb took the public reads, trimmed them with fastp at Q25, ran MiXCR for clone calling and kept in-frame beta chains. Each entry merges the rows of one CDR3 protein and shows their most common DNA and genes. These V and J calls derive from TCRdb rather than the authors' analysis. Across this sample there are approximately 11,000 distinct CDR3 sequences, with roughly two fifths seen only once. The leading ten clones occupy roughly 1.5% of the sample.

TCR beta rearrangements were amplified from genomic DNA extracted from peripheral blood rather than from sorted cells or RNA. This receptor was identified in a human donor in good health. The sequenced sample consisted of blood. The rearranged chain carries TRBV12-3 or TRBV12-4 and TRBJ2-6; the D gene is tentatively TRBD1 or TRBD2, each matching 6 bases. The DNA is as follows: TGTGCCAGCAGTTTGGGGGGCGCTGGGGGCAACGTCCTGACTTTC. Its product reads: CASSLGGAGGNVLTF.